The 28 T cell receptor beta chains below were found in one sample sequenced in a study of cytomegalovirus exposure and HLA in healthy donors (TCRdb year 2017). Library generation was performed with the immunoSEQ multiplex PCR assay. For the multiplex PCR, a mixture combining 60 forward primers for TCR Vbeta segments and 13 reverse primers for TCR Jbeta segments was used. TCRdb retrieved this table from immuneACCESS and kept in-frame rearrangements only. Not all clones are present; in checked studies, unresolved V genes account for under half, and no reason is known for the remainder. In all, the sample holds around 170,000 clones, and around four fifths of those were seen once. The ten most abundant clones make up about 2.4% of the sample. Material for sequencing was PBMCs. Receptors originate from a woman between 45 and 60 years old in good health and CMV-seropositive.

This clone was found once. This sequence joins TRBV29-1 and TRBJ2-5, with a possible D match to TRBD2 (5 bases). The ends were cut back, 2 bases at V and 5 bases at J, with 15 bases in the middle. From germline, CDR1 is SQVTM and CDR2 ANQGSEA. The CDR3 covers 14 residues. CDR3 coding DNA: TGCAGCGTTGAAACCCCCGGGCGAGGGGAGACCCAGTACTTC. This codes for CSVETPGRGETQYF.

J is TRBJ2-7 and V is TRBV7-9; D unclear. V was clipped by 2 bases and J by 3 bases, with 5 bases between them. The germline CDR1 and CDR2 sequences are SEHNR and FQNEAQ (reference sequence). The CDR3 covers 12 residues. CDR3 DNA: TGTGCCAGCAGCTTAATTATCTACGAGCAGTACTTC. It translates to CASSLIIYEQYF.

The V call is TRBV6-5, the J call TRBJ2-1; TRBD1 matches at 8 bases. Germline lookup yields CDR1 MNHEY and CDR2 SVGAGI. This CDR3 has 15 amino acids. Trimming at V came to 4 bases and at J to 3 bases, leaving 5 bases not matched to a gene. CDR3 in DNA: TGTGCCAGCAGTTCCCGGACAGGGATCTACAATGAGCAGTTCTTC. Translating it yields CASSSRTGIYNEQFF.

The chain combines TRBV11-1 with TRBJ1-5; D ambiguous. V was cut by 3 bases and J by 4 bases, with 7 bases left in between. This CDR3 spans 13 amino acids. Germline V gene sequence: CDR1 SGHAT, CDR2 FQDESV (reference sequence). CDR3 sequence: CASSLGQNQPQHF. The CDR3 DNA reads as TGTGCCAGCAGCTTGGGCCAAAATCAGCCCCAGCATTTT.

J is TRBJ1-1 and V is TRBV9, with TRBD1 as a possible D gene (5 bases). The CDR3 runs to 18 residues. Germline V gene data show CDR1 as SGDLS and CDR2 as YYNGEE. Deletions cut 4 bases from V and 0 bases from J, with 22 bases between. For the CDR3, the DNA is TGTGCCAGCAGCCCCCCAGCGGGGCTAATTCACATGAACACTGAAGCTTTCTTT. Its protein is CASSPPAGLIHMNTEAFF.

The chain joins TRBV6-5 to TRBJ1-1, with D unresolved. The CDR3 is made up of 13 amino acids. V lost 8 bases and J lost 1, with 11 bases in between. Germline lookup yields CDR1 MNHEY and CDR2 SVGAGI. As DNA, the CDR3 is TGTGCCAGCTTCACTACGGGGAACACTGAAGCTTTCTTT. Encoded protein: CASFTTGNTEAFF.

The gene calls are TRBV6-5 and TRBJ2-7; a weak D match, TRBD1 (6 bases). CDR1 MNHEY and CDR2 SVGAGI come from the germline V gene. The CDR3 runs to 14 residues. V lost 2 bases and J 1 base, leaving 9 bases between the germline ends. The chain's CDR3 is CASSYRGWSYEQYF. CDR3 DNA: TGTGCCAGCAGTTACAGGGGGTGGTCCTACGAGCAGTACTTC.

The V and J genes are TRBV18 and TRBJ2-6, with a tentative D call TRBD1 (6 bases). This CDR3 has 18 amino acids. V dropped 9 bases and J dropped 1 base, with 22 bases sitting between them. Germline V lookup: CDR1 KGHSH, CDR2 LQKENI. CDR3: CASLRDTQKGSGANVLTF. The CDR3 DNA reads TGTGCCAGTCTCCGGGACACCCAAAAGGGTTCTGGGGCCAACGTCCTGACTTTC.

In DNA form, the CDR3 reads TGTGCCAGCACCGTGACAGGGACCAATTCACCCCTCCACTTT. This codes for CASTVTGTNSPLHF. The gene calls are TRBV6-1 and TRBJ1-6; TRBD1 matches at 7 bases. The trim removed 7 bases at V and 7 bases at J, leaving 7 bases unmatched. The germline gives CDR1 MNHNS, CDR2 SASEGT. This CDR3 has 14 residues.

Comment on this clone: One junction end does not reproduce the germline sequence, and a read error may be involved. The rearrangement links TRBV6-4 to TRBJ2-3; possibly TRBD1 for D (6 bases). The CDR3 is 15 residues long. Germline-derived CDR1 and CDR2 are MRHNA and SNTAGT. The CDR3 bases are TGTGCCACCAGTGATAGGGGGTTCAGCACAGATACGCAGTATTTT. Protein sequence: CATSDRGFSTDTQYF.

The V call is TRBV5-4, the J call TRBJ2-1; TRBD2 agrees at 11 bases. The V gene's germline CDR1 is SGHNT and CDR2 YYREEE (reference sequence). The V gene end was trimmed by 3 bases and the J gene end by 6 bases; junction bases not matched to a gene: 8. This CDR3 has 16 amino acids. The CDR3 sequence: CASSWASGGSGNEQFF. In DNA, the CDR3 is TGTGCCAGCAGCTGGGCTAGCGGGGGGTCGGGCAATGAGCAGTTCTTC.

This clone was seen just once. The genes are TRBV5-5 and TRBJ2-7; weak D call: TRBD1 (6 bases). This CDR3 has 15 amino acids. The germline gives CDR1 SGHKS, CDR2 YYEKEE (reference sequence). V was shortened by 2 bases and J by 2 bases, with 14 bases between the two germline ends. CDR3 protein: CASSLIATGAYEQYF. The CDR3 region has the DNA TGTGCCAGCAGCTTAATTGCGACAGGCGCCTACGAGCAGTACTTC.

This clone was seen once. The chain's CDR3 is CASRSDRNEQFF. Here the CDR3 DNA reads TGTGCCAGCAGGTCGGACAGGAATGAGCAGTTCTTC. V usage is TRBV2 and J usage is TRBJ2-1, with TRBD1 matching over 7 bases. Germline values: CDR1 SNHLY, CDR2 FYNNEI. With V trimmed by 6 bases and J by 7 bases, 3 bases remained unmatched. The CDR3 is made up of 12 amino acids.

The rearrangement joins TRBV27 to TRBJ2-3; no reliable D call. Between the trimmed V and J ends, which lost 3 bases and 6 bases, there was a span of 10 bases. CDR3 length: 13 residues. The germline gives CDR1 MNHEY, CDR2 SMNVEV (reference sequence). CDR3 DNA: TGTGCCAGCAGTTTTGCCAGAACGGATACGCAGTATTTT. This codes for CASSFARTDTQYF.

The chain carries TRBV5-4 and TRBJ1-6; D gene unclear. The CDR3 is made up of 15 amino acids. Trimming shortened V by 4 bases and J by 7 bases, and 15 bases separated the two germline ends. Per germline, CDR1 SGHNT and CDR2 YYREEE (reference sequence). Here the CDR3 reads CASSQGLGGNSPLHF. In DNA form, the CDR3 reads TGTGCCAGCAGCCAAGGGTTAGGAGGGAATTCACCCCTCCACTTT.

V is TRBV7-9 and J is TRBJ1-2; the match to TRBD1 covers 10 bases. CDR1 and CDR2 from the germline V gene are SEHNR and FQNEAQ (reference sequence). There are 15 residues in the CDR3. Losses at the gene ends were 1 base for V and 8 bases for J; bases not matched to a gene: 7. CDR3 amino acids: CASSLGLTGGKGYTF. CDR3 bases: TGTGCCAGCAGCTTAGGCCTGACAGGGGGCAAGGGCTACACCTTC. Using reference TRBV7-9 and TRBJ1-2 for the parts outside the CDR3, the full variable domain is DTGVSQNPRHKITKRGQNVTFRCDPISEHNRLYWYRQTLGQGPEFLTYFQNEAQLEKSRLLSDRFSAERPKGSFSTLEIQRTEQGDSAMYLCASSLGLTGGKGYTFGSGTRLTVV.

V gene TRBV6-5 combines with J gene TRBJ1-2, with 7 bases lining up with TRBD1. This CDR3 comprises 13 residues. V gave up 6 bases and J gave up 7 bases; unmatched junction bases: 8. The germline V gene has CDR1 MNHEY and CDR2 SVGAGI. The CDR3 DNA follows: TGTGCCAGCAGGTTTGACAGGGTAGCTGGCTACACCTTC. This sequence encodes CASRFDRVAGYTF.

This sequence joins TRBV5-1 and TRBJ2-1; 10 bases map to TRBD1. Germline-derived CDR1 and CDR2 are SGHRS and YFSETQ. The CDR3 loop spans 17 amino acids. J gave up 2 bases and V 1 base, and 6 bases lay outside the gene matches. The CDR3 nucleotides read TGCGCCAGCAGCTTGCCCCGGACAGGGGGTACCTACAATGAGCAGTTCTTC. It translates to CASSLPRTGGTYNEQFF.

In DNA, the CDR3 is TGCAGCGTTGAAGGGACAGGGAGGTCCGGGGAGCTGTTTTTT. Translated: CSVEGTGRSGELFF. This chain joins TRBV29-1 and TRBJ2-2; the match to TRBD1 covers 8 bases. V was pared by 1 base and J by 6 bases, with 4 bases of the junction left unmatched. Germline V gives CDR1 SQVTM, CDR2 ANQGSEA. CDR3 length: 14 residues.

V gene TRBV11-2 combines with J gene TRBJ2-7; D perhaps matches TRBD2 (6 bases). Deletions cut 3 bases from V and 0 bases from J, with 15 bases between. CDR1 is SGHAT and CDR2 is FQNNGV in the germline V gene. CDR3 length: 16 residues. For the CDR3, the DNA is TGTGCCAGCAGCTTCCCAGGGACTGAGAGCTCCTACGAGCAGTACTTC. This sequence encodes CASSFPGTESSYEQYF. The full variable domain, its missing parts supplied by reference TRBV11-2 and TRBJ2-7, is EAGVAQSPRYKIIEKRQSVAFWCNPISGHATLYWYQQILGQGPKLLIQFQNNGVVDDSQLPKDRFSAERLKGVDSTLKIQPAKLEDSAVYLCASSFPGTESSYEQYFGPGTRLTVT.

The rearrangement joins TRBV6-6 to TRBJ2-2; a possible D gene is TRBD1 (5 bases). Germline lookup yields CDR1 MNHNY and CDR2 SVGAGI (reference sequence). The CDR3 spans 12 residues. Trimming took 10 bases from V and 1 from J, leaving 7 bases between them. The CDR3 reads CAIRGNTGELFF. DNA for the CDR3: TGTGCCATTAGGGGGAACACCGGGGAGCTGTTTTTT.

The chain uses TRBV7-9 and TRBJ1-2; 7 nucleotides align to TRBD1. This CDR3 region has 17 residues. J lost 4 bases, V lost 5 bases, and 16 bases had no gene match. Germline CDR1 SEHNR, CDR2 FQNEAQ (reference sequence). The CDR3 nucleotides read TGTGCCAGCAGCCCGCGAGGGACAGATCGCCCGGGCTATGGCTACACCTTC. Its translation: CASSPRGTDRPGYGYTF.

The chain combines TRBV10-3 with TRBJ1-2, with 9 bases aligning to TRBD1. Per the germline V gene, CDR1 is ENHRY and CDR2 is SYGVKD. Unmatched junction bases numbered 1, after V lost 2 bases and J lost 6 bases. This CDR3 region has 13 residues. The CDR3 here is CAISEDRGDGYTF. The CDR3 bases are TGTGCCATCAGTGAGGACAGGGGGGATGGCTACACCTTC.

The chain joins TRBV4-3 to TRBJ2-1; D unclear. The germline CDR1 and CDR2 sequences are LGHNA and YSLEER. The CDR3 has 12 residues. The V end lost 0 bases, the J end lost 14 bases, and 11 bases lay between the germline ends. Here the CDR3 DNA reads TGCGCCAGCAGCCAAGACACGTCCCAGAAGTTCTTC. It encodes CASSQDTSQKFF.

In this sample, this clone turned up once. CDR3 sequence (DNA): TGCGCCAGCAGATCAGGCTCGAACACCGGGGAGCTGTTTTTT. It yields the protein CASRSGSNTGELFF. J is TRBJ2-2 and V is TRBV5-1; D not resolved. V was trimmed by 5 bases and J by 0 bases, leaving 8 bases between them. The CDR3 spans 14 residues. CDR1 and CDR2 from the germline V gene are SGHRS and YFSETQ.

The chain couples TRBV19 to TRBJ2-1; 9 bases match TRBD2. This CDR3 has 16 residues. V trimming: 7 bases; J trimming: 2 bases; junction bases outside the gene matches: 9. CDR1 and CDR2 from the germline V gene are LNHDA and SQIVND (reference sequence). CDR3 in amino acids: CASTVVAGEAYNEQFF. CDR3 sequence (DNA): TGTGCCAGTACCGTAGTAGCGGGGGAAGCCTACAATGAGCAGTTCTTC.

This sequence joins TRBV19 and TRBJ1-5, with a weak D call TRBD1 (5 bases). From germline, CDR1 is LNHDA and CDR2 SQIVND (reference sequence). V gave up 9 bases and J gave up 3 bases, with 18 bases separating them. The CDR3 consists of 15 residues. The CDR3 coding sequence is TGTGCCAGCAGCAGGGTAATTGGGTTCAATCAGCCCCAGCATTTT. Translation gives CASSRVIGFNQPQHF.

This chain joins TRBV5-4 and TRBJ2-7; D may be TRBD1 (6 bases). Germline CDR1 and CDR2: SGHNT and YYREEE (reference sequence). The CDR3 is 14 residues long. V lost 3 bases, J lost 7 bases, and 17 bases lay in between. Here the CDR3 DNA reads TGTGCCAGCAGCTATTCCGGGACACCTGGGGAGCAGTACTTC. Translating it yields CASSYSGTPGEQYF.